This TCR beta chain was obtained from a study of blood T cell repertoires in COVID-19 (dated by TCRdb to about 2020). Context from the whole study: The collaborator samples originated in the United States, Italy and Spain and spanned the acute and convalescent phases of COVID-19. The prospective study material was composed of cDNA or gDNA derived from T cells, B-cell-depleted T cells, or PBMCs. Subjects who had been exposed to COVID-19, were actively infected with it, or had recovered from it provided the deeply sampled blood TCRbeta repertoires that made up the dataset. The repertoires were released in a freely available public database meant as a resource for research on the immune response to SARS-CoV-2. Samples were obtained from the ongoing ImmuneRACE study (first 160 participants) and from 1,000 to 1,500 subjects provided by 6 global collaborators. The sample metadata nearly always contained a de-identified subject ID, COVID-19 status, age in years and sex. Where available, HLA class I and class II types were obtained from metadata supplied by the sample provider rather than from assay-based typing.

The immunoSEQ Assay, a bias-controlled multiplex PCR, was used to amplify TCRbeta CDR3 regions from genomic DNA. Per the original workflow: The number of nucleated cells in each sample was estimated by amplification of reference gene primers within the assay. To quantify the absolute abundance of each unique TCRbeta CDR3 rearrangement, sequence reads were collapsed and filtered. For each sample, productive Simpson clonality was calculated by taking the square root of Simpson's diversity index across productive rearrangements. TCRdb's version of the immuneACCESS table is confined to in-frame rearrangements and falls short of the full clone set. An unresolved V gene accounts for under half of the shortfall where checked; the remainder is of unknown origin. That table gives V, J and clone size, and the DNA gave D and trimming. The sample table shows around 120,000 clones, and over 65% are seen once. About 6.8% of the sample goes to the ten largest clones.

As for this clone: No cognate antigen has been identified for it. One base away there is no much larger clone; base qualities are not given.

Results and caveats for the whole study, not just this receptor: Clinical and demographic metadata were provided uncurated, with the amount varying by source and participant.

The collaborating institutions used their own protocols to collect whole blood in K2EDTA tubes. Collaborator samples were shipped for TCRbeta analysis as frozen whole blood, isolated PBMCs, or DNA extracted from either sample type. Input material: peripheral blood. The sequence was obtained from a man between 65 and 79 years old with acute or convalescent COVID-19.

The CDR3 has the sequence CASGPGTSGSSYNEQFF. The DNA is TGTGCTAGTGGTCCCGGGACTAGCGGGAGCTCCTACAATGAGCAGTTCTTC. The rearrangement joined TRBV12-5 to TRBJ2-1, and 14 junctional nucleotides match TRBD2. Here V drops 5 bases and J drops 0 bases, and the junction holds 3 bases not matched to any gene. The germline V gene specifies LGHNT as CDR1 and FRNRAP as CDR2. Counted from cysteine to phenylalanine, this CDR3 has 17 amino acids. Only the CDR3 DNA is retained, 51 bases long and in frame from the first base.